Included here is one T cell receptor (beta chain) sequence, with context. This sample is drawn from a study of blood T cell repertoires in COVID-19. Method: immunoSEQ multiplex PCR; TCRdb's copy keeps in-frame clones and lacks some. The repertoire has 99,000 or so clones, 80% to 85% of them found once; the top ten carry approximately 2%. The TCR sequence derives from a man between 65 and 80 years old with active or convalescent COVID-19. Sequencing used peripheral blood.

The CDR3 loop reads CASSRDHPTSGITDTQYF. CDR3 DNA sequence: TGTGCCAGCAGCCGCGATCACCCGACTAGCGGGATCACAGATACGCAGTATTTT. The chain uses TRBV11-2 and TRBJ2-3; 11 bases are shared with TRBD2. V lost 5 bases and J lost 2; bases outside the gene matches: 12. This CDR3 is 18 amino acids long. Germline CDR1 is SGHAT and CDR2 is FQNNGV.